This T cell receptor beta chain is drawn from a study of shared clonotypes between healthy human individuals. Study-level points and caveats: Clonotype sharing across a few donors was observed for about 4.8% of naive CD4 clonotypes.

This clone was detected only once. Its antigen is unknown. The CDR3 consists of 19 residues. Looked up from germline, CDR1 is SGHKS and CDR2 is YYEKEE (reference sequence). V was trimmed by 3 bases and J by 0 bases, leaving 24 bases between them. Some clones are missing from TCRdb's copy, which holds only in-frame ones; the method was immunoSEQ multiplex PCR. Of some 300,000 clones detected, 73% appear once; the ten largest clones hold 8% to 13%. V is TRBV5-5 and J is TRBJ1-1, with no clear D. The sequence came from a man aged 25 to 40 in good health. Specimen: memory CD4+ T cells sorted from blood. The subset: CD45RA-negative fraction. The CDR3 sequence: CASSWPGQALVWMNTEAFF. CDR3 DNA: TGTGCCAGCAGCTGGCCCGGTCAGGCCTTGGTATGGATGAACACTGAAGCTTTCTTT.